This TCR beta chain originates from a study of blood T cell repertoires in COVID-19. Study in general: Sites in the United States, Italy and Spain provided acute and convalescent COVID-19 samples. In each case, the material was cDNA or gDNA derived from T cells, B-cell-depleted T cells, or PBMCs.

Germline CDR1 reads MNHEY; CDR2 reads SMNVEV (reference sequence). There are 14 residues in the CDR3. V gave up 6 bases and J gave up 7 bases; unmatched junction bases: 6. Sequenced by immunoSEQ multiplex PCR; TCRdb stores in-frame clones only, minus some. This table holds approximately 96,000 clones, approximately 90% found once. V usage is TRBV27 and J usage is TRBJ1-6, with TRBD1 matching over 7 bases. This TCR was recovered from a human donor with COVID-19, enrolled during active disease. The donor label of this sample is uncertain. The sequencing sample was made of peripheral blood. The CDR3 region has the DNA TGTGCCAGCAGGAGCAGGGACAGAAATTCACCCCTCCACTTT. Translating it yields CASRSRDRNSPLHF.